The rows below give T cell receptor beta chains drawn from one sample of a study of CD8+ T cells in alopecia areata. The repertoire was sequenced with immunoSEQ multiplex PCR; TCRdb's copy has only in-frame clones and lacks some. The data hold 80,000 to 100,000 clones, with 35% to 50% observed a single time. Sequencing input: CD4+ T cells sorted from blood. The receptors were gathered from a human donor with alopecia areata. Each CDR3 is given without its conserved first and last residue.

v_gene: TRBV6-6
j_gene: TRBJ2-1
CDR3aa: ASGGQARNEQF

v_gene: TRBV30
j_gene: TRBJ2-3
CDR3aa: AWGQNGRPSTDTQY

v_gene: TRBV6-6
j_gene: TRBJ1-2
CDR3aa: ASRRDRLYT

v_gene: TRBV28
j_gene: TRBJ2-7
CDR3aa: ASSLTSGGASQY

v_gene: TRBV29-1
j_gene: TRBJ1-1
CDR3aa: SVPAVGNTEAF

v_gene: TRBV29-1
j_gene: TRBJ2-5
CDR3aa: SVGVAGGRETQY

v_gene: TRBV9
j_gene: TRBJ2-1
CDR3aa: ASSVVGGWNEQF

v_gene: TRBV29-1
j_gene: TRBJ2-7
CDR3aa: SVSLQGSYEQY

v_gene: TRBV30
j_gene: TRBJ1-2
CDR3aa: AWAPPGFGYGYT

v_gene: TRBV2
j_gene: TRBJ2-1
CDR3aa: ASMRGSSSYNEQF

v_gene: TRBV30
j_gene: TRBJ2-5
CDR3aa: AWCGYQETQY

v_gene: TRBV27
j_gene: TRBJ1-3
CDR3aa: ASSKQGPSGNTIY

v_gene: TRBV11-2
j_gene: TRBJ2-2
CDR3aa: ASSALRDLSTGELF

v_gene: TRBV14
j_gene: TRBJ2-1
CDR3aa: ASSPATGLPAVEQF

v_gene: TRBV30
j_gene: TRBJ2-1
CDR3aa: AWSVRNLLEQF

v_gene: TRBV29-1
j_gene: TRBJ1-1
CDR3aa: SVAMGGHNTEAF

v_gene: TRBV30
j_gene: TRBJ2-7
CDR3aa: AWMRGLSYEQY

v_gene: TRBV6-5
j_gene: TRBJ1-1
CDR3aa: ASSSQGETEAF

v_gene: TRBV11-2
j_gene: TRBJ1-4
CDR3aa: ASSLVRDEKLF

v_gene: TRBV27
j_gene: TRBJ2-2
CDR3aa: ASSLSLAGELF

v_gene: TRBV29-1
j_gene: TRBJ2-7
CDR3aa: SVDKDGGGHEQY

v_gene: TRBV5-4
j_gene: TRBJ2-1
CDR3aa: ASSDRAPRDRPF

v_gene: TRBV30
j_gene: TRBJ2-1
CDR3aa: AWTRGSSYNEQF

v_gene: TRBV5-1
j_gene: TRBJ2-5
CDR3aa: ASSPTPAQETQY

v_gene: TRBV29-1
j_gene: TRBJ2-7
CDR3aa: SVRPTSSREQY

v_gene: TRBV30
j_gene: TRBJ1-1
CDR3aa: AWSRADREAF

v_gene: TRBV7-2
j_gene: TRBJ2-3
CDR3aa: ASSLRGAGRPPDTQY

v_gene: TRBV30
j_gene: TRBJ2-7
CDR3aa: AWTRDRGDEQY

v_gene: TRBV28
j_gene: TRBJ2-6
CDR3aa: ASSKTGLGANVLT

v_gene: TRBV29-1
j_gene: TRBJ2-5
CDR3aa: SVEPGLALVETQY

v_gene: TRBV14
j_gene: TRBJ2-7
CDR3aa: ASSQAVRGEQY

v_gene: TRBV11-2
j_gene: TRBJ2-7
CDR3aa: ASSPGRTFYEQY

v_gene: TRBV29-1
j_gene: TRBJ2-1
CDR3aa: SVGFSSAGVGEQF

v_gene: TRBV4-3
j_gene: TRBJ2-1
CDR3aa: ASSQGSVSGNEQF

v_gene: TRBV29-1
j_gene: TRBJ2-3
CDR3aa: SVAGRSTDTQY

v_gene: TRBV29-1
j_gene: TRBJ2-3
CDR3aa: SVRQGGTDTQY

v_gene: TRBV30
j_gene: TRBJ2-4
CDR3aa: AWSVGRVAGNIQY

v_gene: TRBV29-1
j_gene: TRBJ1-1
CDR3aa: SVKSGTGTEAF

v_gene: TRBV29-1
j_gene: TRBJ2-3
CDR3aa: SVEYSGTDTQY

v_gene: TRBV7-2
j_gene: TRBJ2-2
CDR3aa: ASSVQRNTGELF

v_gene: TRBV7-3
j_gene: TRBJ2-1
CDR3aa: ASSVDRFTYNEQF